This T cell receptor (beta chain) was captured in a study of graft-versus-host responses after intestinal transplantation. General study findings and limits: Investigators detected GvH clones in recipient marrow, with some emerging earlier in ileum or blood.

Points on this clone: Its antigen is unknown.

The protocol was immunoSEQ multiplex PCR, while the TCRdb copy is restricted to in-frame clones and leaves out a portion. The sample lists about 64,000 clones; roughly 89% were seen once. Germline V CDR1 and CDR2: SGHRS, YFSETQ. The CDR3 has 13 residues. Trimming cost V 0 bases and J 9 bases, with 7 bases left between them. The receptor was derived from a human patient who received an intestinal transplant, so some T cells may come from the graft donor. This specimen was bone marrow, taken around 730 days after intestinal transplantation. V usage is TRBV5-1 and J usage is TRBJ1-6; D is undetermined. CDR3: CASSLEWGSPLHF. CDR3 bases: TGCGCCAGCAGCTTGGAATGGGGTTCACCCCTCCACTTT. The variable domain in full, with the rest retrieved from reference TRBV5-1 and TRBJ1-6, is KAGVTQTPRYLIKTRGQQVTLSCSPISGHRSVSWYQQTPGQGLQFLFEYFSETQRNKGNFPGRFSGRQFSNSRSEMNVSTLELGDSALYLCASSLEWGSPLHFGNGTRLTVT.